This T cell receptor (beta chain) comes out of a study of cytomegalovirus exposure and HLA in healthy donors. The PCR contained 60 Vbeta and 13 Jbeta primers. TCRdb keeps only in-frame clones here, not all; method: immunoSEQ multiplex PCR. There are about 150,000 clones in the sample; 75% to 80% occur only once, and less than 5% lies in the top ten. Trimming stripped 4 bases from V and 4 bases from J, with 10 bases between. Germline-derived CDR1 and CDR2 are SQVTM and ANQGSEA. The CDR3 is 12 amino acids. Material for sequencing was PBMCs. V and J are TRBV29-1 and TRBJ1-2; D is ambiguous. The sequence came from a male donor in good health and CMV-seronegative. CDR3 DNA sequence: TGCAGCGTTGCGAGGCCCACCTATGGCTACACCTTC. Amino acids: CSVARPTYGYTF.